The clone carrying this T cell receptor (beta chain) was detected only a few times. Its antigen is currently unknown. CDR1 and CDR2 (germline): SGHRS, YFSETQ. V shed 2 bases and J shed 0 bases, with 9 bases lying between them. CDR3 length: 15 residues. From the 5' RACE reads, TCRdb called clonotypes with MiXCR, one entry per CDR3 protein. The data contain 350,000 to 550,000 distinct CDR3 sequences, roughly 18% of them seen just once; the ten biggest clones take up 20% to 25%. The record originates from a study of T-cell memory formation after mild COVID-19. Study as a whole: TCR clusters mostly belonged to single donors. Findings of the study overall: Shrinking CD4+ clones resided mostly in CM and EM, and CD8+ ones in EMRA.

The V call is TRBV5-1, the J call TRBJ1-3; D remains ambiguous. This receptor was taken from a man aged 18 to 29 who had mild COVID-19 (a few samples of this study predate the infection). Cell type and time point are not known. The material sequenced was PBMCs or a T cell subset sorted from them (not recorded which). The CDR3 loop reads CASSFGLSSGNTIYF. The CDR3 DNA reads TGCGCCAGCAGCTTCGGGCTGAGCTCTGGAAACACCATATATTTT.